This T cell receptor (beta chain) emerged from a study of blood T cell repertoires in COVID-19. CDR3 length: 13 residues. Germline V gene sequence: CDR1 WSHSY, CDR2 SAAADI. Trimming pared 9 bases from V and 3 bases from J, leaving 11 bases between. This clone has just one count. Clones were sequenced by immunoSEQ multiplex PCR, and TCRdb holds only the in-frame ones, with some missing. The sample shows 150,000 to 200,000 clones, 81% of them seen only once. The receptor comes from a man aged 55 to 69 with active or convalescent COVID-19. The gene calls are TRBV10-2 and TRBJ1-4; no firm D call. Sample: peripheral blood. Here the CDR3 reads CASVGSPNEKLFF. The CDR3 DNA follows: TGCGCCAGTGTGGGGAGTCCTAATGAAAAACTGTTTTTT.